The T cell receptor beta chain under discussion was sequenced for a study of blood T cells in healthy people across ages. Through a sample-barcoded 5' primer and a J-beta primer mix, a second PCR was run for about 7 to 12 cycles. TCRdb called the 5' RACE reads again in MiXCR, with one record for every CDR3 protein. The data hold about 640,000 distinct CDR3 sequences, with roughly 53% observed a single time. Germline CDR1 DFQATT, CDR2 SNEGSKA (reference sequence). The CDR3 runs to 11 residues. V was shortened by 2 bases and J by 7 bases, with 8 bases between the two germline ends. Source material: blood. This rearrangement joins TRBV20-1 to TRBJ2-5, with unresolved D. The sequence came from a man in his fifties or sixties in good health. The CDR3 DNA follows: TGCAGTGCTAGATCTTCGGGGACCCAGTACTTC. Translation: CSARSSGTQYF.